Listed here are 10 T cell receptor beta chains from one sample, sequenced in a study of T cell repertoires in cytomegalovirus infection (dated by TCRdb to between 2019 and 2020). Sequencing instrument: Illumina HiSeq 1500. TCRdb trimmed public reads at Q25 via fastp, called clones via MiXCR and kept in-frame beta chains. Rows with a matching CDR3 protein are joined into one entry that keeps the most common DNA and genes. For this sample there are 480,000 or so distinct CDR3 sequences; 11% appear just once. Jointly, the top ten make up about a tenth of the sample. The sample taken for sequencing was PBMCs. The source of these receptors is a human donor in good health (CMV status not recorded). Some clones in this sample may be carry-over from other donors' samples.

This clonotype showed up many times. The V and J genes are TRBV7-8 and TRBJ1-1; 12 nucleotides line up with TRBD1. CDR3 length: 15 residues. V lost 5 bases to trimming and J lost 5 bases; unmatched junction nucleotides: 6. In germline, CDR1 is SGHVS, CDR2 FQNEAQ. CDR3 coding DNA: TGTGCCAGCAGCAGGGACAGGGGGCGGGGAACTGAAGCTTTCTTT. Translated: CASSRDRGRGTEAFF.

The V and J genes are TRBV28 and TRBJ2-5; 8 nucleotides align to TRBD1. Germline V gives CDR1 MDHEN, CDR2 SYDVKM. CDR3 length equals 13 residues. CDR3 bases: TGTGCAACAGGGGGGCTTAACCAAGAGACCCAGTACTTC. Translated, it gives CATGGLNQETQYF.

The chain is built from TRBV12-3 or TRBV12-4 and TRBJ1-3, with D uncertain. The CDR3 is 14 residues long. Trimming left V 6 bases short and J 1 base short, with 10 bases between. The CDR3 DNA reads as TGTGCCAGCAGCCCAGTTGCGTCTGGAAACACCATATATTTT. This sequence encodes CASSPVASGNTIYF.

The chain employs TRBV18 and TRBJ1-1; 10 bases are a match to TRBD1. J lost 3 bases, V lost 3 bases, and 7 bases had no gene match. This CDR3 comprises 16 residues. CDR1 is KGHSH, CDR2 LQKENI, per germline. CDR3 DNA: TGTGCCAGCTCACCTCTTTCCGGACAGGGGGACACTGAAGCTTTCTTT. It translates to CASSPLSGQGDTEAFF.

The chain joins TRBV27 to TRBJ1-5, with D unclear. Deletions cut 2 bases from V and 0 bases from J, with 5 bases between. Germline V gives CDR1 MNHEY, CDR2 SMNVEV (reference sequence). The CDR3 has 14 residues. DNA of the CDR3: TGTGCCAGCAGTTTAAAGTATAGCAATCAGCCCCAGCATTTT. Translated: CASSLKYSNQPQHF.

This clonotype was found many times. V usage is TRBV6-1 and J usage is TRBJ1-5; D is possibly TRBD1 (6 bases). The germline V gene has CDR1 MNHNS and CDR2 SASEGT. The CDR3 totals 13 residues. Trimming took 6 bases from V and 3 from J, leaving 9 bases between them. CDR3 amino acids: CASRPGDNQPQHF. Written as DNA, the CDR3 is TGTGCCAGCAGACCAGGGGACAATCAGCCCCAGCATTTT.

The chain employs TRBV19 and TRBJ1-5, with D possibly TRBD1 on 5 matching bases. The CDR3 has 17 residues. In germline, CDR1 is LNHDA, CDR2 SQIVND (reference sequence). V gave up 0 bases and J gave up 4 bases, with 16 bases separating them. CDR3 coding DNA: TGTGCCAGTAGTATAGAAAGCGAGGGGAGTGTTAATCAGCCCCAGCATTTT. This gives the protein CASSIESEGSVNQPQHF.

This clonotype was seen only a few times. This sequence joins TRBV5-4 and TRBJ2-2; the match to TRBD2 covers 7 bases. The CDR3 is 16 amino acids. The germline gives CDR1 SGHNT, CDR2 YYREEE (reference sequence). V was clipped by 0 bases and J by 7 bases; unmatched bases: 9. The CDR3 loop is CASSLDSGKAFGELFF. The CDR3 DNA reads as TGTGCCAGCAGCTTGGACAGCGGGAAGGCGTTCGGGGAGCTGTTTTTT.

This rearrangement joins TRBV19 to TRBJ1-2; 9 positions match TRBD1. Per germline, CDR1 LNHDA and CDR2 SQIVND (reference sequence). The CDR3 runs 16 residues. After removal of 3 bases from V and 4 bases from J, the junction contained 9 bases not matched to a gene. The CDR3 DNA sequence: TGTGCCAGTAGTATCGGCCGGACAGGGGCTATCTATGGCTACACCTTC. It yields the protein CASSIGRTGAIYGYTF.

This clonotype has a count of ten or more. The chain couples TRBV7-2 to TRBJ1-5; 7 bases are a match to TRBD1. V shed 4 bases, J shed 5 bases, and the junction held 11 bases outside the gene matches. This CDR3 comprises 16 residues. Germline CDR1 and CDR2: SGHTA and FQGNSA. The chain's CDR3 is CASSSERQGRDQPQHF. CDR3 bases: TGTGCCAGCAGCTCAGAACGACAGGGCAGAGATCAGCCCCAGCATTTT.